The 18 T cell receptor beta chains listed next were all sequenced from one sample in a study of OX40 agonist ivuxolimab in advanced cancers. Using immunoSEQ multiplex PCR, the repertoire was profiled, and TCRdb retains in-frame clones only, with some absent. The sample shows about 48,000 clones, 85% to 90% of them seen only once. Sequencing used CD4+ or CD8+ T cells sorted from blood, obtained in a trial of the OX40 agonist ivuxolimab. The receptors were sampled from an adult with an advanced solid tumor such as melanoma, head and neck, liver or kidney cancer.

The chain joins TRBV13 to TRBJ1-6; D is uncertain. From germline, CDR1 is PRHDT and CDR2 FYEKMQ (reference sequence). CDR3 size: 14 residues. Trimming removed 2 bases at V and 9 bases at J, with 11 bases between. CDR3 residues: CASSLSGIGSPLHF. The CDR3 coding sequence is TGTGCCAGCAGCTTATCGGGGATAGGTTCACCCCTCCACTTT.

This clone occurred a few times. The rearrangement links TRBV27 to TRBJ1-2; possibly TRBD1 for D (6 bases). The CDR3 has 14 residues. Trimming stripped 5 bases from V and 8 bases from J, with 18 bases between. The germline gives CDR1 MNHEY, CDR2 SMNVEV (reference sequence). The CDR3 protein is CASSPLAGARGYTF. The DNA for the CDR3 is TGTGCCAGCAGTCCCTTGGCAGGGGCGAGGGGCTACACCTTC.

The chain recombines TRBV9 with TRBJ2-1; TRBD2 matches 7 bases. J lost 0 bases, V lost 1 base, and 4 bases had no gene match. CDR1 is SGDLS and CDR2 is YYNGEE in the germline V gene. This CDR3 is 16 amino acids long. Here the CDR3 reads CASSVPSGTSYNEQFF. The CDR3 bases are TGTGCCAGCAGCGTACCTAGCGGAACCTCCTACAATGAGCAGTTCTTC.

The chain couples TRBV4-3 to TRBJ2-1; D perhaps matches TRBD2 (7 bases). The CDR3 sequence is 16 residues long. From germline, CDR1 is LGHNA and CDR2 YSLEER. V was clipped by 1 base and J by 6 bases, with 16 bases between them. The CDR3 nucleotides read TGCGCCAGCAGCCAAGGAATCTCTCGGGGGGCCAATGAGCAGTTCTTC. Amino acids: CASSQGISRGANEQFF.

This chain connects TRBV7-8 to TRBJ2-5; 7 positions match TRBD2. This CDR3 is 11 amino acids long. With V trimmed by 7 bases and J by 7 bases, 3 bases remained unmatched. Germline CDR1 SGHVS, CDR2 FQNEAQ. The CDR3 DNA sequence: TGTGCCAGCACCTGGGGGGGGACCCAGTACTTC. Protein product: CASTWGGTQYF.

The CDR3 DNA reads as TGTGCCTGGAGGCTTGGGGCAGATACGCAGTATTTT. Translation: CAWRLGADTQYF. The chain links TRBV30 to TRBJ2-3; no clear D. V lost 3 bases and J 4 bases, leaving 8 bases between the germline ends. The germline gives CDR1 GTSNPN, CDR2 SVGIG (reference sequence). CDR3 length: 12 amino acids.

This clone was picked up one time. J is TRBJ2-5 and V is TRBV6-5; either TRBD1 or TRBD2 may fit D (5 bases each). This CDR3 has 15 residues. V lost 5 bases to trimming and J lost 4 bases, with 17 bases between them. The germline gives CDR1 MNHEY, CDR2 SVGAGI. CDR3 bases: TGTGCCAGCAGTCCCGGGACGGAAGGTGGAGAGACCCAGTACTTC. Encoded protein: CASSPGTEGGETQYF.

The chain has TRBV28 and TRBJ2-2; D gene unclear. The ends were cut back, 7 bases at V and 4 bases at J, with 10 bases in the middle. The CDR3 contains 13 residues. Germline V gene lookup returns CDR1 MDHEN and CDR2 SYDVKM. The DNA for the CDR3 is TGTGCCAGCACCGGTTTCTCCACCGGGGAGCTGTTTTTT. Its translation is CASTGFSTGELFF.

The V gene is TRBV28, the J gene TRBJ1-5; D is unresolved. The CDR3 contains 13 residues. The germline V gene has CDR1 MDHEN and CDR2 SYDVKM. V lost 2 bases and J 6 bases, leaving 8 bases between the germline ends. The CDR3 spells CASSLESFQPQHF. In DNA form, the CDR3 reads TGTGCCAGCAGTTTAGAATCGTTTCAGCCCCAGCATTTT.

This clone was detected only once. V usage is TRBV28 and J usage is TRBJ1-3; D uncertain. Trimming took 4 bases from V and 0 from J, leaving 13 bases between them. In germline, CDR1 is MDHEN, CDR2 SYDVKM. CDR3 length equals 16 residues. CDR3 DNA sequence: TGTGCCAGCAGTTCCCTAATGGCAAGCTCTGGAAACACCATATATTTT. It encodes CASSSLMASSGNTIYF.

CDR3 loop: CASSQDSRQGHEQYF. For the CDR3, the DNA is TGTGCCAGCAGCCAAGATTCGCGACAGGGCCACGAGCAGTACTTC. This sequence joins TRBV4-2 and TRBJ2-7; the match to TRBD1 covers 7 bases. Trimming cost V 0 bases and J 5 bases; bases outside gene matches: 7. Looked up from germline, CDR1 is LGHNA and CDR2 is YNFKEQ. This CDR3 region has 15 residues.

V and J are TRBV29-1 and TRBJ2-1; D may be TRBD1 or TRBD2 (5 bases each). Germline lookup yields CDR1 SQVTM and CDR2 ANQGSEA. V dropped 4 bases and J dropped 7 bases, with 20 bases sitting between them. This CDR3 comprises 15 residues. The CDR3 DNA reads as TGCAGCGTTGGACTCGGGACCTCCAACCGGAATGAGCAGTTCTTC. Translating it yields CSVGLGTSNRNEQFF.

This clone was seen a handful of times. This sample also contains other DNA sequences that code for the same CDR3. The CDR3 DNA sequence: TGTGCCAGCAGTTTAGGGGGGGAGCAGTACTTC. Translating gives CASSLGGEQYF. The chain uses TRBV27 and TRBJ2-7; a weak D match, TRBD2 (6 bases). The CDR3 extends over 11 amino acids. Trimming removed 2 bases from V and 7 bases from J, with 6 bases in between. Germline V gene lookup returns CDR1 MNHEY and CDR2 SMNVEV (reference sequence).

The chain has TRBV2 and TRBJ2-2, with D perhaps matching TRBD1 (5 bases). CDR3 length equals 14 residues. Trimming pared 5 bases from V and 6 bases from J, leaving 13 bases between. CDR1 is SNHLY, CDR2 FYNNEI, per germline. Here the CDR3 reads CASSQGIRPGELFF. The CDR3 region has the DNA TGTGCCAGCAGTCAGGGAATCCGGCCCGGGGAGCTGTTTTTT.

This clone came up once. The V call is TRBV7-6, the J call TRBJ2-7; the D gene is possibly TRBD1 (5 bases). Germline V gives CDR1 SGHVS, CDR2 FNYEAQ. This CDR3 spans 13 amino acids. The V and J ends lost 4 bases and 3 bases respectively, with 10 bases between them. The CDR3 loop is CASSWTTFYEQYF. The CDR3 coding sequence is TGTGCCAGCAGCTGGACAACGTTCTACGAGCAGTACTTC.

This chain joins TRBV27 and TRBJ2-3, with 12 bases aligning to TRBD2. The CDR3 length is 16 residues. V lost 0 bases and J lost 8; bases outside the gene matches: 6. Germline CDR1 is MNHEY and CDR2 is SMNVEV (reference sequence). The CDR3 reads CASSLSWTSGKATQYF. CDR3 DNA sequence: TGTGCCAGCAGTTTATCGTGGACTAGCGGGAAGGCTACGCAGTATTTT.

This chain uses TRBV7-2 with TRBJ2-7, with D possibly matching TRBD2 (6 bases). CDR3 length: 14 residues. Trimming pared 0 bases from V and 3 bases from J, leaving 9 bases between. The germline CDR1 and CDR2 sequences are SGHTA and FQGNSA. CDR3 DNA: TGTGCCAGCAGCTTAGCGGGACTTTACTACGAGCAGTACTTC. Protein: CASSLAGLYYEQYF.

The chain carries TRBV7-9 and TRBJ1-2; 8 nucleotides align to TRBD1. The CDR3 runs 15 residues. Trimming at V came to 5 bases and at J to 5 bases, leaving 10 bases not matched to a gene. CDR1 and CDR2 (germline): SEHNR, FQNEAQ (reference sequence). This CDR3 is CASSNPTGVEYGYTF. The CDR3 DNA is TGTGCCAGCAGCAACCCGACAGGGGTAGAGTATGGCTACACCTTC.